This TCR beta chain was retrieved from a study of T cell responses to AZD1222 COVID-19 vaccine. General study points: Per reports, nearly half of all spike-specific TCRs target regions that are unmutated in variants. Spike-specific TCR depth and breadth grew after two AZD1222 doses. Mostly white British, mostly female donors; authors suggested clonal diversity may be underestimated.

A word on this clone: Its target is unknown.

The CDR3 is 13 amino acids. Between the trimmed V and J ends, which lost 1 base and 7 bases, there was a span of 11 bases. Germline CDR1 reads MDHEN; CDR2 reads SYDVKM. Sequencing was performed with immunoSEQ multiplex PCR; in TCRdb, only in-frame clones are kept and a portion is missing. This table has 110,000 or so clones, around 89% appearing once. The origin of this receptor is an adult who received the AZD1222 COVID-19 vaccine. This chain uses TRBV28 with TRBJ2-7; D unclear. The material sequenced was peripheral blood, taken 28 days after the second AZD1222 dose. CDR3 in amino acids: CASSLSLVGEQYF. CDR3 in DNA: TGTGCCAGCAGTTTATCTTTGGTGGGAGAGCAGTACTTC.